This T cell receptor beta chain is from a study of T-cell memory formation after mild COVID-19. Study-level results: Contracting clones from day 15 to 85 showed balanced CD4/CD8; later expanders favored CD4+. CD4+ contracting clones lay mainly in CM and EM, CD8+ ones in EMRA.

V was clipped by 4 bases and J by 2 bases, with 9 bases between them. Germline V gives CDR1 SGHTA, CDR2 FQGNSA. The CDR3 extends over 14 amino acids. TCR alpha and TCR beta cDNA libraries carrying sample barcodes and UMIs were produced by 5'RACE using constant-segment primers. TCRdb re-analysed the 5' RACE reads in MiXCR, keeping a single row per CDR3 protein. The top ten hold roughly 22% of the sample, which has 300,000 to 400,000 distinct CDR3 sequences, about an eighth seen once. This clonotype turned up a few times. The antigen remains undetermined. Input material: PBMCs or a T cell subset sorted from them (not recorded which). The sequence came from a man younger than 35 who had mild COVID-19 (a few samples of this study predate the infection). Cell type and time point are not known. This chain uses TRBV7-2 with TRBJ1-5; tentatively, D is TRBD1 (6 bases). CDR3 nucleotides: TGTGCCAGCAGCTATGCAGGGGGCAATCAGCCCCAGCATTTT. It is translated as CASSYAGGNQPQHF.